A single T cell receptor beta chain is shown here with its context. This CDR3 region has 12 residues. V was trimmed by 2 bases and J by 8 bases, leaving 6 bases between them. Germline V CDR1 and CDR2: LGHDT, YNNKEL (reference sequence). In the original workflow: Using reference gene primer amplification, nucleated cell counts were estimated. Assay: immunoSEQ multiplex PCR; the TCRdb copy retains only in-frame clones and omits some. V and J calls and clone size are as listed in that table; D and trimming were resolved from the DNA. This sample has tens of thousands of clones; approximately 80% occur once, and the top ten carry about 6.9%. This sample was included in a study of blood T cell repertoires in COVID-19.

Material for sequencing was peripheral blood. The chain uses TRBV3-1 (or the pseudogene TRBV3-2) and TRBJ2-2; D call uncertain. The sequence derives from a man between 25 and 39 years old with COVID-19, enrolled during active disease. The CDR3 DNA sequence: TGTGCCAGCAGCCAAACGGTGGGGGAGCTGTTTTTT. Translated, it gives CASSQTVGELFF.